A single sample is the source of the 18 T cell receptor beta chains below, sequenced in a study of human T cells and chemical hapten exposure. TCRdb analysed the RACE reads with MiXCR anew, one entry per CDR3 protein. The sample carries about 120,000 distinct CDR3 sequences, roughly 13% recorded once. As for time point: patch test 1, 2 weeks after DPC sensitization. As for treatment: therapeutic diphenylcyclopropenone sensitization with weekly scalp DPC. The specimen was whole blood, collected in connection with sensitization to the hapten diphenylcyclopropenone (DPC). These receptors were collected from a young man with alopecia areata. Some clones in this sample may be carry-over from other donors' samples.

The table lists this clonotype with many counts. The V call is TRBV25-1, the J call TRBJ1-5; no reliable D call. Germline-derived CDR1 and CDR2 are MGHDK and SYGVNS. Trimming took 0 bases from V and 5 from J, leaving 11 bases between them. The CDR3 covers 15 residues. CDR3 region: CASSEYDEVYQPQHF. The CDR3 DNA is TGTGCCAGCAGTGAATATGATGAGGTCTATCAGCCCCAGCATTTT. Variable domain in full (rest from reference TRBV25-1 and TRBJ1-5): EADIYQTPRYLVIGTGKKITLECSQTMGHDKMYWYQQDPGMELHLIHYSYGVNSTEKGDLSSESTVSRIRTEHFPLTLESARPSHTSQYLCASSEYDEVYQPQHFGDGTRLSIL.

This clonotype appeared a few times. The gene calls are TRBV29-1 and TRBJ1-1, with D hard to call. CDR1 SQVTM and CDR2 ANQGSEA come from the germline V gene. Trimming stripped 7 bases from V and 0 bases from J, with 12 bases between. This CDR3 contains 13 residues. The CDR3 sequence: CSATVSMNTEAFF. Written as DNA, the CDR3 is TGCAGCGCAACGGTTTCGATGAACACTGAAGCTTTCTTT.

This clonotype was observed a few times. This chain joins TRBV20-1 and TRBJ2-5, with D perhaps being TRBD1 or TRBD2 (5 bases each). The germline V gene has CDR1 DFQATT and CDR2 SNEGSKA (reference sequence). The CDR3 runs 16 residues. V was cut by 6 bases and J by 1 base, with 21 bases left in between. DNA for the CDR3: TGCAGTGCCCCTAGGGGTGGAGGTTGGACCCAAGAGACCCAGTACTTC. Amino acid sequence: CSAPRGGGWTQETQYF.

This rearrangement joins TRBV18 to TRBJ2-5; 7 bases map to TRBD1. The J segment lost 3 bases and the V segment lost 3 bases, leaving 7 bases of the junction unmatched. CDR1 is KGHSH, CDR2 LQKENI, per germline. The CDR3 extends over 15 amino acids. This chain's CDR3 is CASSPSDREKETQYF. The CDR3 DNA reads as TGTGCCAGCTCACCGTCCGACAGGGAGAAAGAGACCCAGTACTTC.

This clonotype was observed a handful of times. The chain links TRBV7-9 to TRBJ1-1; possibly TRBD1 for D (6 bases). Germline values: CDR1 SEHNR, CDR2 FQNEAQ (reference sequence). Between the trimmed V and J ends, which lost 5 bases and 8 bases, there was a span of 15 bases. This CDR3 contains 13 residues. CDR3 coding DNA: TGTGCCAGCAGCCCACGGACAGCACGGGAAGCTTTCTTT. Translated, it gives CASSPRTAREAFF.

In this sample, this clonotype turned up many times. The V gene is TRBV6-1, the J gene TRBJ1-5; 12 bases match TRBD1. Germline CDR1 reads MNHNS; CDR2 reads SASEGT. CDR3 length equals 14 residues. V trimming: 4 bases; J trimming: 9 bases; junction bases outside the gene matches: 4. CDR3 sequence (DNA): TGTGCCAGCAGTGCCGGGACAGGGGGCCTGCCCCAGCATTTT. Its translation: CASSAGTGGLPQHF.

The chain is built from TRBV18 and TRBJ1-2; a possible D gene is TRBD1 (6 bases). The CDR3 runs 16 residues. In germline, CDR1 is KGHSH, CDR2 LQKENI. With 6 bases removed from V and 5 bases from J, the gap between germline ends came to 22 bases. CDR3 amino acids: CASSETGLTLGYGYTF. The CDR3 region has the DNA TGTGCCAGCTCGGAGACAGGCCTAACGTTAGGATATGGCTACACCTTC.

J is TRBJ2-2 and V is TRBV18; 9 nucleotides match TRBD1. The CDR3 consists of 14 residues. With 5 bases clipped from V and 5 bases from J, the junction kept 3 bases outside the gene matches. The germline V gene has CDR1 KGHSH and CDR2 LQKENI. In nucleotides, the CDR3 is TGTGCCAGCTCAAGCGGACAGGGGACCGGGGAGCTGTTTTTT. Amino acid sequence: CASSSGQGTGELFF.

As regards this clonotype: The junction differs from germline at one of its ends, possibly a read error. The rearrangement uses TRBV20-1 and TRBJ2-1; D may be TRBD2 (5 bases). The CDR3 runs 14 residues. Germline V gene lookup returns CDR1 DFQATT and CDR2 SNEGSKA (reference sequence). The CDR3, as DNA: TGCAGTGTTAGAGGGCGTCGCTCCTACAATGAGCAGTTCTTC. Its protein is CSVRGRRSYNEQFF.

This chain connects TRBV29-1 to TRBJ2-7; D not certain. CDR3 length: 12 amino acids. Germline CDR1 is SQVTM and CDR2 is ANQGSEA. Deletions cut 1 base from V and 4 bases from J, with 8 bases between. The CDR3 DNA is TGCAGCGTTGAAGGCAAGAGGTACGAGCAGTACTTC. Protein product: CSVEGKRYEQYF.

This clonotype has more than one count but fewer than ten. V gene TRBV7-6 combines with J gene TRBJ1-5, with 7 bases identical to TRBD1. Trimming cost V 1 base and J 6 bases; bases outside gene matches: 12. Germline V gene lookup returns CDR1 SGHVS and CDR2 FNYEAQ. The CDR3 has 17 residues. CDR3 sequence: CASSLGAPQGVGQPQHF. In nucleotides, the CDR3 is TGTGCCAGCAGCTTAGGGGCCCCGCAGGGGGTCGGTCAGCCCCAGCATTTT.

V usage is TRBV20-1 and J usage is TRBJ1-3; D is undetermined. This CDR3 is built from 14 residues. Germline CDR1 reads DFQATT; CDR2 reads SNEGSKA (reference sequence). With 0 bases removed from V and 0 bases from J, the gap between germline ends came to 6 bases. CDR3 sequence (DNA): TGCAGTGCTAGAGATGATTACTCTGGAAACACCATATATTTT. Amino acids: CSARDDYSGNTIYF.

V is TRBV7-9 and J is TRBJ2-3; 7 nucleotides line up with TRBD2. V lost 7 bases and J lost 6; bases outside the gene matches: 10. The CDR3 length is 14 residues. Per the germline V gene, CDR1 is SEHNR and CDR2 is FQNEAQ (reference sequence). The CDR3, as DNA: TGTGCCAGCACCCTGGGGGGGGATGGCGATACGCAGTATTTT. Translated: CASTLGGDGDTQYF.

Only a few counts were recorded for this clonotype. The chain uses TRBV7-9 and TRBJ2-7, with a weak D call TRBD2 (6 bases). V was shortened by 5 bases and J by 1 base, with 18 bases between the two germline ends. This CDR3 region has 16 residues. Germline values: CDR1 SEHNR, CDR2 FQNEAQ (reference sequence). The CDR3 is CASSPVAGWGSYEQYF. CDR3 coding DNA: TGTGCCAGCAGCCCCGTTGCGGGGTGGGGTTCCTACGAGCAGTACTTC.

This clonotype was seen ten or more times. The chain joins TRBV7-9 to TRBJ1-4; D gene unclear. V lost 5 bases, J lost 4 bases, and 14 bases lay in between. This CDR3 has 15 amino acids. Germline CDR1 and CDR2: SEHNR and FQNEAQ (reference sequence). Written as DNA, the CDR3 is TGTGCCAGCAGCCAATCCTGGAGCGATAATGAAAAACTGTTTTTT. Amino acids: CASSQSWSDNEKLFF.

There are a few counts of this clonotype. The chain joins TRBV3-1 to TRBJ2-7; D may be TRBD2 (6 bases). V was cut by 1 base and J by 0 bases, with 16 bases left in between. Germline CDR1 and CDR2: LGHDT and YNNKEL (reference sequence). The CDR3 is 17 residues long. The CDR3 DNA is TGTGCCAGCAGCCAAGGCCGGGAGAGGGGAAGCTCCTACGAGCAGTACTTC. As protein: CASSQGRERGSSYEQYF.

As DNA, the CDR3 is TGTGCCAGCAGTTTGTGGGGGCGCGGGACTGAAGCTTTCTTT. This gives the protein CASSLWGRGTEAFF. The gene calls are TRBV28 and TRBJ1-1, with a possible D match to TRBD1 (6 bases). Looked up from germline, CDR1 is MDHEN and CDR2 is SYDVKM. The CDR3 contains 14 residues. V dropped 3 bases and J dropped 5 bases, with 13 bases sitting between them.

The chain links TRBV10-2 to TRBJ2-7; TRBD2 is a possible D gene (5 bases). Trimming left V 4 bases short and J 5 bases short, with 18 bases between. The CDR3 covers 15 residues. Germline lookup yields CDR1 WSHSY and CDR2 SAAADI. CDR3 sequence reads: CASSARSAGGNEQYV. In DNA form, the CDR3 reads TGCGCCAGCAGTGCCCGTTCTGCCGGAGGTAACGAGCAGTACGTC.